A single T cell receptor beta chain is shown here with its context. Its cognate antigen is unknown. The CDR3 covers 18 residues. Germline CDR1 SGHTA, CDR2 FQGNSA. Trimming at V came to 5 bases and at J to 1 base, leaving 15 bases not matched to a gene. The sample originates from a study of shared clonotypes between healthy human individuals. Study-wide results and caveats: In a handful of donors, around 5% of naive CD4 clonotypes appeared in common. An effect of sequencing depth on clonotype sharing among donors was expected. In general, naive subsets displayed greater estimated richness than memory subsets did.

TCRdb's copy holds only in-frame clones and misses some; the assay was immunoSEQ multiplex PCR. The sample carries 2 million to 2.5 million clones, just under 95% recorded once. V usage is TRBV7-2 and J usage is TRBJ1-1, with TRBD1 matching 8 bases. The TCR comes from a man between 18 and 29 years old in good health. Some clones in this sample may be carry-over from other donors' samples. The specimen was naive CD4+ T cells from PBMCs. Regarding subset: CD45RA+ positively selected. The CDR3 reads CASSRKGTGPTGNTEAFF. CDR3 sequence (DNA): TGTGCCAGCAGCCGGAAGGGGACAGGCCCCACCGGGAACACTGAAGCTTTCTTT.